This T cell receptor beta chain came from a study of cytomegalovirus exposure and HLA in healthy donors. Study observations and caveats: A later analysis associated approximately 17,000 TCR beta sequences with HLA alleles at a 0.05 false discovery rate.

CDR1 is SGHVS and CDR2 is FQNEAQ in the germline V gene. This CDR3 contains 15 residues. The V segment lost 0 bases and the J segment 5 bases; nucleotides outside the gene matches: 5. The study ran its PCR with 60 Vbeta and 13 Jbeta primers. In the original analysis: An analysis performed later counted roughly 79 million unique TCR beta chains (approximately 11 million of them shared). Profiled with immunoSEQ multiplex PCR; TCRdb holds only in-frame clones, not every one. That table furnishes V, J and clone size, whereas the DNA furnished D and trimming. Of some 200,000 clones in the sample, about four fifths were seen once. Concerning this clone itself: The antigen remains unidentified.

V usage is TRBV7-8 and J usage is TRBJ2-3; 7 nucleotides match TRBD2. Sequenced sample: PBMCs. The receptor's source is a female donor in good health and CMV-seronegative. DNA for the CDR3: TGTGCCAGCAGCTTAGCTGCGGGAGTGGGAGATACGCAGTATTTT. Translated, it gives CASSLAAGVGDTQYF.